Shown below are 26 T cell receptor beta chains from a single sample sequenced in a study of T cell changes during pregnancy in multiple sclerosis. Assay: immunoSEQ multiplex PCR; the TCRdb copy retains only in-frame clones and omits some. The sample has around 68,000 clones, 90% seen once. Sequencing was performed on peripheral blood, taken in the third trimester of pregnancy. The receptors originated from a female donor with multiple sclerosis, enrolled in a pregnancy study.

The CDR3 DNA sequence: TGTGCCAGCAGCTTAGTATCCTACGAGCAGTACTTC. Translation gives CASSLVSYEQYF. The V call is TRBV7-2, the J call TRBJ2-7, with no clear D. The CDR3 is 12 residues long. V shed 1 base and J shed 1 base, with 2 bases lying between them. The germline V gene encodes CDR1 SGHTA and CDR2 FQGNSA.

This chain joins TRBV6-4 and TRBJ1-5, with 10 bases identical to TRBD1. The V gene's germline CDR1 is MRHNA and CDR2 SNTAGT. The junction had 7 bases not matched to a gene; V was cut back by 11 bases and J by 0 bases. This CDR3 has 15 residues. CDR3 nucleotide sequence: TGTGCCCGAGTCCGGGACAGGGGTAGCAATCAGCCCCAGCATTTT. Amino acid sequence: CARVRDRGSNQPQHF.

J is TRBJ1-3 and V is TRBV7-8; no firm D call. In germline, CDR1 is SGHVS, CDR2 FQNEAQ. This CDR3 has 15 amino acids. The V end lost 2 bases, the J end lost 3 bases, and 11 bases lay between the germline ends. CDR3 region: CASSLKREGGNTIYF. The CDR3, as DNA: TGTGCCAGCAGCTTAAAGAGGGAGGGTGGAAACACCATATATTTT.

The chain's CDR3 is CASSESTRRDLTDTQYF. The CDR3 DNA reads as TGTGCCAGCAGTGAATCGACGAGGCGGGACCTCACAGATACGCAGTATTTT. The chain is built from TRBV6-1 and TRBJ2-3; possibly TRBD2 for D (6 bases). Trimming cost V 2 bases and J 2 bases, with 17 bases left between them. Germline V CDR1 and CDR2: MNHNS, SASEGT. The CDR3 runs 17 residues.

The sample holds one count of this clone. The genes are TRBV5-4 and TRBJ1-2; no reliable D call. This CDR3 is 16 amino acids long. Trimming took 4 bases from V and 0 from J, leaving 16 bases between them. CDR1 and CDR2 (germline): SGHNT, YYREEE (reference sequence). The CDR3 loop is CASSRSGLIPNYGYTF. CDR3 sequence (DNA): TGTGCCAGCAGCCGATCCGGACTTATCCCTAACTATGGCTACACCTTC.

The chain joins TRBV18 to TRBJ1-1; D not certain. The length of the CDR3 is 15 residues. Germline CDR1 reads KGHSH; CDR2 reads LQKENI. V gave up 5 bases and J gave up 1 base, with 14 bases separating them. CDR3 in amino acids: CASSSHNTANTEAFF. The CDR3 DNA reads TGTGCCAGCTCATCACATAATACAGCGAACACTGAAGCTTTCTTT. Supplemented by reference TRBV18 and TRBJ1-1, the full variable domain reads NAGVMQNPRHLVRRRGQEARLRCSPMKGHSHVYWYRQLPEEGLKFMVYLQKENIIDESGMPKERFSAEFPKEGPSILRIQQVVRGDSAAYFCASSSHNTANTEAFFGQGTRLTVV.

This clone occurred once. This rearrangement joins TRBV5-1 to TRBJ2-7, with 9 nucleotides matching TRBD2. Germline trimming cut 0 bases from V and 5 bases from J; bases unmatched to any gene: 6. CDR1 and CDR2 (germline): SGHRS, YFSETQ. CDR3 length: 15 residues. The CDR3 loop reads CASSLVSGRGHEQYF. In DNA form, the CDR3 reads TGCGCCAGCAGCTTGGTTAGCGGGAGAGGGCACGAGCAGTACTTC.

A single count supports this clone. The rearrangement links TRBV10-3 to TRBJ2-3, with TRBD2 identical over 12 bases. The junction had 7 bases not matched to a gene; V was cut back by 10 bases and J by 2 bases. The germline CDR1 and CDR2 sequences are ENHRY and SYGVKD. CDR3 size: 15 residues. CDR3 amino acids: CATRGLAGPTDTQYF. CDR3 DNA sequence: TGTGCCACCAGGGGACTAGCGGGCCCCACAGATACGCAGTATTTT.

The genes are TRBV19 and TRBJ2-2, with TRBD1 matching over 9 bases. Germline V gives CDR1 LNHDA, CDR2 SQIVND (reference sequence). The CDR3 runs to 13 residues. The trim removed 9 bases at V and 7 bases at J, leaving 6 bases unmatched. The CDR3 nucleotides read TGTGCCAGCCGGACAGGGGCTATCGGGGAGCTGTTTTTT. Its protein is CASRTGAIGELFF.

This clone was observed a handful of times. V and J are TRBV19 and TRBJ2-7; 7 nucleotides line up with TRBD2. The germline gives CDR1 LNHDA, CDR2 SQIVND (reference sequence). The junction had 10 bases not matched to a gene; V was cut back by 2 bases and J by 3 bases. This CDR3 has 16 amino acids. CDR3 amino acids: CASSIFISSGFYEQYF. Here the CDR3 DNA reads TGTGCCAGTAGTATATTTATTTCTAGCGGATTCTACGAGCAGTACTTC. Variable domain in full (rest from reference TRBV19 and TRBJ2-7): DGGITQSPKYLFRKEGQNVTLSCEQNLNHDAMYWYRQDPGQGLRLIYYSQIVNDFQKGDIAEGYSVSREKKESFPLTVTSAQKNPTAFYLCASSIFISSGFYEQYFGPGTRLTVT.

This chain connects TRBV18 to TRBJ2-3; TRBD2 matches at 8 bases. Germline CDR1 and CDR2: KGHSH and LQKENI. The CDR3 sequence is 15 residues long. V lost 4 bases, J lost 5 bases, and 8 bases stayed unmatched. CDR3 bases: TGTGCCAGCTCACTGAGCGGGAGCATTGTAGATACGCAGTATTTT. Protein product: CASSLSGSIVDTQYF.

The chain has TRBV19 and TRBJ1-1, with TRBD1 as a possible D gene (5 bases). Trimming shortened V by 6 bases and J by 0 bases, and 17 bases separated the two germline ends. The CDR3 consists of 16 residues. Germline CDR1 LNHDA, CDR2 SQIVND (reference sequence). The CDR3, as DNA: TGTGCCAGTAGCCTAACCTGGGCGGGACTGAACACTGAAGCTTTCTTT. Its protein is CASSLTWAGLNTEAFF.

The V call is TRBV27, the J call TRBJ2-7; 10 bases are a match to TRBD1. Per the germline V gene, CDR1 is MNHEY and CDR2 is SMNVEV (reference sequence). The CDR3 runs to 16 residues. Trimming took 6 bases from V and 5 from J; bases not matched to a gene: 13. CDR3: CASRLGDRGEEDEQYF. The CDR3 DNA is TGTGCCAGCAGGCTCGGGGACAGGGGAGAAGAGGACGAGCAGTACTTC.

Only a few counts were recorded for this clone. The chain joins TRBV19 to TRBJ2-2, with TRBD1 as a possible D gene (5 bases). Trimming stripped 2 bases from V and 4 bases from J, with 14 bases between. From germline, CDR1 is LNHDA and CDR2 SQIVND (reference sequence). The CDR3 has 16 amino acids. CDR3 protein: CASSIKKGSGTGELFF. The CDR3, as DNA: TGTGCCAGTAGTATAAAAAAGGGGTCGGGCACCGGGGAGCTGTTTTTT.

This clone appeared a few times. The CDR3 is CASRAVGANTEAFF. The CDR3 DNA sequence: TGTGCCAGCAGGGCGGTTGGAGCGAACACTGAAGCTTTCTTT. The V and J genes are TRBV6-6 and TRBJ1-1; D uncertain. Germline CDR1 is MNHNY and CDR2 is SVGAGI (reference sequence). The length of the CDR3 is 14 residues. Trimming removed 6 bases at V and 1 base at J, with 12 bases between.

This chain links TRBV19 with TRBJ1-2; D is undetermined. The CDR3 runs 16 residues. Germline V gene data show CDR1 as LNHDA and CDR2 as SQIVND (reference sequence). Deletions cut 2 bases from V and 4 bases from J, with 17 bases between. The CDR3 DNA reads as TGTGCCAGTAGTATATTAGGGATGAGCGGTGGCTATGGCTACACCTTC. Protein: CASSILGMSGGYGYTF.

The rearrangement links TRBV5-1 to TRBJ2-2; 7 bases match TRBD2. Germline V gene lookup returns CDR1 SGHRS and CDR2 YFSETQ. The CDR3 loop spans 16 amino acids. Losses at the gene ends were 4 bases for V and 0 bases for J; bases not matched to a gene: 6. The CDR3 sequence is CASSLAVNSNTGELFF. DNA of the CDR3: TGCGCCAGCAGCCTAGCGGTTAATTCGAACACCGGGGAGCTGTTTTTT. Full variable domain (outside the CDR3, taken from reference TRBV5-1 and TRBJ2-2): KAGVTQTPRYLIKTRGQQVTLSCSPISGHRSVSWYQQTPGQGLQFLFEYFSETQRNKGNFPGRFSGRQFSNSRSEMNVSTLELGDSALYLCASSLAVNSNTGELFFGEGSRLTVL.

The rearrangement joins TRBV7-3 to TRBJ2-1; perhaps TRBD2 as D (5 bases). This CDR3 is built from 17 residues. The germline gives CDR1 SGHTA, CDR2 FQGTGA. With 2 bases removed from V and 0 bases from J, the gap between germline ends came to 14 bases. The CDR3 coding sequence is TGTGCCAGCAGCTTATTCGGAGGTGGCGGCTCCTACAATGAGCAGTTCTTC. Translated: CASSLFGGGGSYNEQFF.

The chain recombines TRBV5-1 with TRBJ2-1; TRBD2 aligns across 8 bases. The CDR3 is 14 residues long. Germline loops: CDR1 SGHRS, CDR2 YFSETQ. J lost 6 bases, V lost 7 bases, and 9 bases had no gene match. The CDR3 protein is CASSLAGRSNEQFF. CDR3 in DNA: TGCGCCAGCTCCTTAGCGGGACGATCCAATGAGCAGTTCTTC.

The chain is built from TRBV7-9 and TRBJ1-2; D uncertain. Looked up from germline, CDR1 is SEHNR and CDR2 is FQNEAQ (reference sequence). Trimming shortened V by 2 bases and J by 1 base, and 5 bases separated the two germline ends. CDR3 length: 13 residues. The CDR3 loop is CASSLTVNYGYTF. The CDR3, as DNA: TGTGCCAGCAGCTTAACTGTTAACTATGGCTACACCTTC.

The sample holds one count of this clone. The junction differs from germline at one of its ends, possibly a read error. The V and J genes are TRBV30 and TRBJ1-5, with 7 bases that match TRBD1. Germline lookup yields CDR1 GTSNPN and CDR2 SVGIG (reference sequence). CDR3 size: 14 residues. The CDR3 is CAWSQGQLNRPQHF. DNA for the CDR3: TGTGCCTGGAGTCAGGGACAGCTCAATCGGCCCCAGCATTTT.

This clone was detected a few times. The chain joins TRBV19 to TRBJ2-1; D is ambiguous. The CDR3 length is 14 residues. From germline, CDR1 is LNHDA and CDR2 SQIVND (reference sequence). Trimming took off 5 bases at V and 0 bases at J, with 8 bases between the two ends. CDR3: CASSDFSSYNEQFF. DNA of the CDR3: TGTGCCAGTAGTGACTTCAGCTCCTACAATGAGCAGTTCTTC.

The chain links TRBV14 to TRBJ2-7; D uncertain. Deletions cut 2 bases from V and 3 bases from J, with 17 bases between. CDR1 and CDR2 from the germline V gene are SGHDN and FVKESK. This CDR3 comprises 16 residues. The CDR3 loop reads CASSQRSGVGDYEQYF. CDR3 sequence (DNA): TGTGCCAGCAGCCAAAGATCTGGAGTCGGTGACTACGAGCAGTACTTC.

CDR3 amino acids: CASSPQDSYEQYF. The CDR3 DNA sequence: TGTGCCAGCAGCCCCCAGGACAGCTACGAGCAGTACTTC. The chain uses TRBV14 and TRBJ2-7; maybe TRBD1 (6 bases). Germline V gene sequence: CDR1 SGHDN, CDR2 FVKESK. This CDR3 contains 13 residues. V dropped 4 bases and J dropped 3 bases, with 10 bases sitting between them.

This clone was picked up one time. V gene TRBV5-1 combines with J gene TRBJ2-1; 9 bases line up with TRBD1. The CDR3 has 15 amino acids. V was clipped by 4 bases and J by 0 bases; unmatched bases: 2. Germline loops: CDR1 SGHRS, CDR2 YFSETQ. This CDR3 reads CASSGGQGSYNEQFF. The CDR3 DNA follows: TGCGCCAGCAGCGGGGGACAGGGCTCCTACAATGAGCAGTTCTTC.

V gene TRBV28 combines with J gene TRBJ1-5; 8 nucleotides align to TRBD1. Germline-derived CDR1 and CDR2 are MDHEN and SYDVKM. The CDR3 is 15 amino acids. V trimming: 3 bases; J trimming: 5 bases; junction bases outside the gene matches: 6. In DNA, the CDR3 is TGTGCCAGCAGTTTTATTACAGGGGGGTATCAGCCCCAGCATTTT. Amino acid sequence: CASSFITGGYQPQHF. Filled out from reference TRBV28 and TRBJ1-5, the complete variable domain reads DVKVTQSSRYLVKRTGEKVFLECVQDMDHENMFWYRQDPGLGLRLIYFSYDVKMKEKGDIPEGYSVSREKKERFSLILESASTNQTSMYLCASSFITGGYQPQHFGDGTRLSIL.